This TCR beta chain appears in the sequencing data of a study of blood T cells in healthy people across ages. Germline V gene data show CDR1 as MNHEY and CDR2 as SVGAGI. CDR3 length: 21 residues. V was cut by 0 bases and J by 2 bases, with 25 bases left in between. On this clonotype: Its antigen is as yet unknown.

Combining a sample-barcoded 5' primer with a J-beta primer mix, a second PCR ran for roughly 7 to 12 cycles. TCRdb redid the calling of the 5' RACE reads with MiXCR, one entry per CDR3 protein. This sample has more than 1,000,000 distinct CDR3 sequences, with around 27% found just once. Broader study findings: A strong correlation was found between TCR beta diversity and the percentage of naive T cells. More naive CD4+ cells and higher diversity were found in long-lived than in aged donors.

These data were also reused for a study on T cells of mothers and their children. From that report: Each mother yielded more than 9.5 million TCR beta CDR3 reads. Each child yielded millions of reads.

The V and J genes are TRBV6-5 and TRBJ2-2; no reliable D call. The receptor was isolated from a girl aged 2-15 years in good health. Input material: blood. This CDR3 is CASSYSRAIPWAQFNTGELFF. The CDR3 region has the DNA TGTGCCAGCAGTTACTCGCGAGCCATCCCCTGGGCGCAGTTCAACACCGGGGAGCTGTTTTTT.